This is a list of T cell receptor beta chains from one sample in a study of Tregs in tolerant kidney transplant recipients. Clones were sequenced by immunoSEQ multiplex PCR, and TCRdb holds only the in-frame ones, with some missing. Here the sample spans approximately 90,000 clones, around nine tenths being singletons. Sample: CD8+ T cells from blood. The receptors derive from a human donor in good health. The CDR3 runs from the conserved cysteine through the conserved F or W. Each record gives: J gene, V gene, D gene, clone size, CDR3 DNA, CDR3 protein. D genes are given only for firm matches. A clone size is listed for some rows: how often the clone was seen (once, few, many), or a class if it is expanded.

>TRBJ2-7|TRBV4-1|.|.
TGCGCCAGCAGCCAAGATCTTGGAGGGTCGGAGGGGCAGTACTTC
CASSQDLGGSEGQYF
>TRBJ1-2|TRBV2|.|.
TGTGCCAGCAGTGATGGGGGCTCTGGGGGTTCCTATGGCTACACCTTC
CASSDGGSGGSYGYTF
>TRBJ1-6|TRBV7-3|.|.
TGTGCCAGCAGCTTATTGGGTTTAGGTTCACCCCTCCACTTT
CASSLLGLGSPLHF
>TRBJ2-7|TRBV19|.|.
TGTGCCAGTAGTAACCGGGACACCTCCTACGAGCAGTACTTC
CASSNRDTSYEQYF
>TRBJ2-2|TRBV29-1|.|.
TGCAGCGTTGAGAAAAGGCAGGGCACCGGGGAGCTGTTTTTT
CSVEKRQGTGELFF
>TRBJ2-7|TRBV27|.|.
TGTGCCAGCAGTTTATCGATCCAGGCGAGCTCCTACGAGCAGTACTTC
CASSLSIQASSYEQYF
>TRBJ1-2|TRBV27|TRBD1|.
TGTGCCAGCAGTTTATTTACAGGGGGAGGCTACACCTTC
CASSLFTGGGYTF
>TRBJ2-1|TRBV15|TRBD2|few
TGTGCCACCAGCGGCCACAGAGGTAGCGGGAGCGACTACAATGAGCAGTTCTTC
CATSGHRGSGSDYNEQFF
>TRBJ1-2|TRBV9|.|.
TGTGCCAGCACCGACCAGCCAGACTTTTGGGGCTACACCTTC
CASTDQPDFWGYTF
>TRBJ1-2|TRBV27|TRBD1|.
TGTGCCAGCAGCCCCGGGACAGGGGTCTATGGCTACACCTTC
CASSPGTGVYGYTF